This T cell receptor beta chain is drawn from a study of cytomegalovirus exposure and HLA in healthy donors. Whole-study findings and limits: In a later analysis, the majority of CMV-associated beta chains seemingly showed HLA restriction. What a later analysis reportedly showed was that an Asian-associated ancestry cluster had fewer N-insertions than the approximately 720-donor mean. Association with HLA alleles at 0.05 false discovery rate was found for 16,951 TCR beta sequences in a later analysis.

This clone was seen a handful of times. As yet, its antigen is unknown. V lost 9 bases and J 0 bases, leaving 8 bases between the germline ends. Germline V CDR1 and CDR2: MDHEN, SYDVKM. The length of the CDR3 is 12 residues. This PCR relied on a set of 60 Vbeta primers and 13 Jbeta primers. Clones were read by immunoSEQ multiplex PCR, and TCRdb kept only the in-frame ones, dropping some. The table includes some 97,000 clones, around 74% detected once. The clonotype comes from a male donor in good health and CMV-seropositive. The rearrangement joins TRBV28 to TRBJ1-1; no clear D gene. Specimen: PBMCs. The CDR3 DNA sequence: TGTGCCAGTGGGAGCATGAACACTGAAGCTTTCTTT. Translation: CASGSMNTEAFF.